The clone carrying this T cell receptor (beta chain) was detected ten times or more. Its matching antigen is unknown. The data were obtained in a study of T cell repertoires in cytomegalovirus infection. In the study overall: Public TCR beta signatures indicated both CMV infection and matching HLA type.

Study outcomes and limitations: Ex vivo, HLA-C-restricted CMV-specific TCR beta clonotypes prevailed over the rest of the response. Pooled public TCR beta family frequency picked out CMV carriers with the relevant HLA.

The V end was cut by 7 bases, the J end by 4 bases, with 16 bases between. CDR1 MNHEY and CDR2 SVGEGT come from the germline V gene. The CDR3 consists of 14 residues. In TCRdb, the reads were re-called with MiXCR into one record per CDR3 protein. The repertoire includes roughly 500,000 distinct CDR3 sequences, around 35% of them detected once, and 17% sits in the top ten. The material was cultured PBMCs, obtained from culture after CMV antigen stimulation. This TCR was sampled from a human donor in good health (CMV status not recorded). Some clones in this sample may be carry-over from other donors' samples. This sequence joins TRBV6-2 or TRBV6-3 and TRBJ2-5; perhaps D is TRBD1 or TRBD2 (5 bases each). The CDR3 DNA sequence: TGTGCCAGCACGTCGAGGTTGAGGGGAGAGACCCAGTACTTC. It encodes CASTSRLRGETQYF.